This T cell receptor beta chain was retrieved from a study of T cells in Graves' hyperthyroidism and ophthalmopathy. The CDR3 consists of 15 residues. Germline CDR1 and CDR2: KGHSH and LQKENI. V was trimmed by 4 bases and J by 2 bases, leaving 13 bases between them. Template material for amplifying TCR beta CDR3 regions consisted of RNA transcripts. The HTBI set primed first-round TCR CDR3 RT-PCR. TCRdb independently ran MiXCR on the multiplex PCR reads; one entry per CDR3 protein. There are hundreds of thousands of distinct CDR3 sequences in the sample; over 15% occur only once, and approximately 15% lies in the top ten. This clonotype was seen at least ten times.

This sequence originates from a woman between 45 and 65 years old with Graves' hyperthyroidism that later progressed to Graves' ophthalmopathy. Sequenced sample: blood. This chain uses TRBV18 with TRBJ2-3; the D is unclear. The CDR3 here is CASSLITIPTDTQYF. CDR3 bases: TGTGCCAGCTCACTGATCACCATACCCACAGATACGCAGTATTTT.